Each of the 25 T cell receptor beta chains below was sequenced from the same sample in a study of T cell changes during pregnancy in multiple sclerosis. Only in-frame clones appear in the TCRdb table, and some are missing; sequencing was by immunoSEQ multiplex PCR. The table includes 65,000 to 90,000 clones, almost 95% detected once. Sequenced here: peripheral blood, sampled in the third trimester of pregnancy. The source of these receptors is a female donor in good health, enrolled as a control in a pregnancy study.

This chain connects TRBV18 to TRBJ1-6; 8 bases are shared with TRBD1. Trimming removed 2 bases from V and 2 bases from J; junction bases left unmatched: 8. Germline-derived CDR1 and CDR2 are KGHSH and LQKENI. This CDR3 comprises 18 residues. In DNA, the CDR3 is TGTGCCAGCTCACCAGGACAGGGAGGTGTCACCTATAATTCACCCCTCCACTTT. Translating gives CASSPGQGGVTYNSPLHF.

The chain recombines TRBV28 with TRBJ2-1, with a tentative D call TRBD2 (5 bases). CDR1 and CDR2 (germline): MDHEN, SYDVKM. Trimming took 5 bases from V and 8 from J, leaving 7 bases between them. The CDR3 covers 11 residues. CDR3: CASSTRYEQFF. CDR3 nucleotide sequence: TGTGCCAGCAGTACTAGATATGAGCAGTTCTTC.

The rearrangement links TRBV27 to TRBJ1-2, with TRBD1 identical over 9 bases. Germline lookup yields CDR1 MNHEY and CDR2 SMNVEV (reference sequence). This CDR3 contains 14 residues. With 3 bases clipped from V and 6 bases from J, the junction kept 5 bases outside the gene matches. The CDR3, as DNA: TGTGCCAGCAGTTTCCGGGACAGGGTAAATGGCTACACCTTC. It is translated as CASSFRDRVNGYTF.

J is TRBJ2-7 and V is TRBV5-1; D possibly corresponds to TRBD1 (6 bases). Trimming took off 3 bases at V and 0 bases at J, with 10 bases between the two ends. The CDR3 has 14 amino acids. Germline-derived CDR1 and CDR2 are SGHRS and YFSETQ. The CDR3 nucleotides read TGCGCCAGCAGCTCCTTGACAGGCTCCTACGAGCAGTACTTC. Protein product: CASSSLTGSYEQYF.

In the case of this clone: A junction boundary mismatches the germline segment, possibly from a read error. The chain combines TRBV19 with TRBJ1-4; D not resolved. CDR1 is LNHDA, CDR2 SQIVND, per germline (reference sequence). The CDR3 extends over 15 amino acids. The CDR3 loop reads CASRETGNRNEELFF. Here the CDR3 DNA reads TGTGCCAGTAGGGAGACTGGTAACCGGAATGAAGAACTGTTTTTT.

V gene TRBV4-3 combines with J gene TRBJ2-7, with 14 nucleotides matching TRBD2. This CDR3 is 18 amino acids long. CDR1 is LGHNA, CDR2 YSLEER, per germline. Trimming at V came to 3 bases and at J to 7 bases, leaving 14 bases not matched to a gene. CDR3 residues: CASSHRLAGGPVLEEQYF. CDR3 DNA: TGCGCCAGCAGCCACAGACTAGCGGGAGGGCCTGTCCTGGAAGAGCAGTACTTC.

The chain has TRBV10-3 and TRBJ2-2; TRBD2 matches 13 bases. V dropped 4 bases and J dropped 4; count of bases not matched to a gene: 9. The CDR3 loop spans 18 amino acids. Germline V gives CDR1 ENHRY, CDR2 SYGVKD. The CDR3 protein is CAISGTSGGPPGTGELFF. Written as DNA, the CDR3 is TGTGCCATCAGTGGGACTAGCGGGGGCCCACCGGGCACCGGGGAGCTGTTTTTT.

V and J are TRBV5-1 and TRBJ2-5; TRBD2 agrees at 11 bases. This CDR3 has 18 amino acids. Germline CDR1 and CDR2: SGHRS and YFSETQ. The J segment lost 5 bases and the V segment lost 4 bases, leaving 16 bases of the junction unmatched. The CDR3 sequence: CASSAQHIAGGPSETQYF. The DNA of the CDR3 is TGCGCCAGCAGCGCCCAACATATAGCGGGAGGGCCCTCCGAGACCCAGTACTTC.

The gene calls are TRBV4-1 and TRBJ2-1, with TRBD2 matching 9 bases. The CDR3 is 16 amino acids. V trimming: 1 base; J trimming: 8 bases; junction bases outside the gene matches: 9. CDR1 and CDR2 (germline): MGHRA, YSYEKL. DNA of the CDR3: TGCGCCAGCAGCCAAGGAAGGCGGGGGGGCCTCGATGAGCAGTTCTTC. Its translation: CASSQGRRGGLDEQFF.

The rearrangement links TRBV27 to TRBJ1-5, with a possible D match to TRBD1 (5 bases). The V end lost 6 bases, the J end lost 3 bases, and 12 bases lay between the germline ends. The CDR3 extends over 14 amino acids. Germline V CDR1 and CDR2: MNHEY, SMNVEV (reference sequence). DNA for the CDR3: TGTGCCAGCAGGGGGGAGGGACTCAATCAGCCCCAGCATTTT. Amino acids: CASRGEGLNQPQHF.

The CDR3 region is CASSPELQGERETQYF. For the CDR3, the DNA is TGTGCCAGCAGCCCGGAACTCCAGGGGGAGAGGGAGACCCAGTACTTC. The chain employs TRBV11-1 and TRBJ2-5; 7 bases agree with TRBD1. The CDR3 contains 16 residues. V lost 5 bases to trimming and J lost 5 bases; unmatched junction nucleotides: 14. Per the germline V gene, CDR1 is SGHAT and CDR2 is FQDESV (reference sequence).

V is TRBV7-2 and J is TRBJ2-7, with 9 positions matching TRBD2. This CDR3 has 16 residues. Germline V gene sequence: CDR1 SGHTA, CDR2 FQGNSA. V shed 1 base, J shed 2 bases, and the junction held 6 bases outside the gene matches. The CDR3, as DNA: TGTGCCAGCAGCTTAGTCGCGGGAGGGAGGACCTACGAGCAGTACTTC. It yields the protein CASSLVAGGRTYEQYF.

J is TRBJ2-1 and V is TRBV7-9; 9 nucleotides match TRBD2. Germline V CDR1 and CDR2: SEHNR, FQNEAQ (reference sequence). The CDR3 loop spans 15 amino acids. Trimming at V came to 2 bases and at J to 7 bases, leaving 6 bases not matched to a gene. CDR3 nucleotide sequence: TGTGCCAGCAGCTTATTTCATAGCGGGGGTAATGAGCAGTTCTTC. Translated, it gives CASSLFHSGGNEQFF.

The rearrangement uses TRBV27 and TRBJ1-2, with D possibly being TRBD1 (5 bases). The V and J ends lost 5 bases and 2 bases respectively, with 12 bases between them. CDR3 size: 14 residues. Germline CDR1 is MNHEY and CDR2 is SMNVEV (reference sequence). DNA of the CDR3: TGTGCCAGCAGTCCACTGGACACCAACTATGGCTACACCTTC. This gives the protein CASSPLDTNYGYTF.

The chain is built from TRBV28 and TRBJ2-1; perhaps TRBD1 as D (6 bases). Germline CDR1 is MDHEN and CDR2 is SYDVKM. The CDR3 extends over 14 amino acids. V lost 6 bases and J lost 9, with 18 bases in between. The CDR3 spells CASRLQWGQVEQFF. For the CDR3, the DNA is TGTGCCAGCAGATTACAGTGGGGGCAAGTTGAGCAGTTCTTC.

The chain recombines TRBV11-2 with TRBJ1-2, with a tentative D call TRBD1 (5 bases). Germline V gives CDR1 SGHAT, CDR2 FQNNGV. Trimming shortened V by 0 bases and J by 3 bases, and 8 bases separated the two germline ends. The CDR3 sequence is 14 residues long. CDR3 sequence (DNA): TGTGCCAGCAGCTTAGAAGGGGAGGACTATGGCTACACCTTC. This translates into CASSLEGEDYGYTF.

This chain connects TRBV15 to TRBJ2-5; TRBD2 agrees at 8 bases. The ends lost 5 bases at V and 4 bases at J; junction bases unmatched: 9. This CDR3 has 15 amino acids. Germline V lookup: CDR1 LNHNV, CDR2 YYDKDF (reference sequence). Written as DNA, the CDR3 is TGTGCCACCAGCGAGCGGGGGACGGGGCGAGAGACCCAGTACTTC. Amino acids: CATSERGTGRETQYF. Full variable domain (outside the CDR3, taken from reference TRBV15 and TRBJ2-5): DAMVIQNPRYQVTQFGKPVTLSCSQTLNHNVMYWYQQKSSQAPKLLFHYYDKDFNNEADTPDNFQSRRPNTSFCFLDIRSPGLGDTAMYLCATSERGTGRETQYFGPGTRLLVL.

This chain joins TRBV7-6 and TRBJ1-1, with unresolved D. Trimming took 5 bases from V and 4 from J, leaving 8 bases between them. This CDR3 is 12 amino acids long. Germline CDR1 SGHVS, CDR2 FNYEAQ. CDR3 protein: CASSPRSTEAFF. In DNA form, the CDR3 reads TGTGCCAGCAGCCCACGGAGCACTGAAGCTTTCTTT.

The chain carries TRBV5-4 and TRBJ2-5; D not resolved. The germline V gene has CDR1 SGHNT and CDR2 YYREEE (reference sequence). Trimming took 1 base from V and 5 from J, leaving 9 bases between them. The CDR3 has 13 residues. The CDR3 DNA reads TGTGCCAGCAGCTTGTATGCCGGGGAGACCCAGTACTTC. Amino acids: CASSLYAGETQYF.

This chain links TRBV11-3 with TRBJ2-3; TRBD2 might be the D (5 bases). CDR3 length: 13 residues. Looked up from germline, CDR1 is SGHNT and CDR2 is YENEEA. Deletions cut 5 bases from V and 0 bases from J, with 6 bases between. Here the CDR3 DNA reads TGTGCCAGCAGCAGAGGGAGCACAGATACGCAGTATTTT. This translates into CASSRGSTDTQYF.

V is TRBV7-2 and J is TRBJ2-5; unclear D gene. CDR1 and CDR2 from the germline V gene are SGHTA and FQGNSA. V gave up 6 bases and J gave up 5 bases, with 7 bases separating them. This CDR3 has 11 amino acids. Written as DNA, the CDR3 is TGTGCCAGCAGTGGGCTGGAGACCCAGTACTTC. Translating it yields CASSGLETQYF. Using reference TRBV7-2 and TRBJ2-5 for the parts outside the CDR3, the full variable domain is GAGVSQSPSNKVTEKGKDVELRCDPISGHTALYWYRQSLGQGLEFLIYFQGNSAPDKSGLPSDRFSAERTGGSVSTLTIQRTQQEDSAVYLCASSGLETQYFGPGTRLLVL.

The V and J genes are TRBV19 and TRBJ1-5; no clear D gene. Germline assignment: CDR1 LNHDA and CDR2 SQIVND (reference sequence). Trimming took 3 bases from V and 1 from J, leaving 13 bases between them. This CDR3 comprises 16 residues. The CDR3 DNA sequence: TGTGCCAGTAGTATTGGAACGGGAGGCAGCAATCAGCCCCAGCATTTT. Amino acid sequence: CASSIGTGGSNQPQHF.

The V gene is TRBV4-1, the J gene TRBJ1-2; 8 bases are shared with TRBD1. V was pared by 1 base and J by 3 bases, with 10 bases of the junction left unmatched. Germline loops: CDR1 MGHRA, CDR2 YSYEKL. The CDR3 is 17 residues long. The CDR3 nucleotides read TGCGCCAGCAGCCAAGTATTTAGCGGACAGGGACACTATGGCTACACCTTC. It encodes CASSQVFSGQGHYGYTF.

With respect to this clone: This specimen includes other DNA sequences encoding the same CDR3. The V and J genes are TRBV5-4 and TRBJ2-7; 7 bases agree with TRBD1. Germline lookup yields CDR1 SGHNT and CDR2 YYREEE (reference sequence). Losses at the gene ends were 2 bases for V and 3 bases for J; bases not matched to a gene: 2. The CDR3 covers 13 residues. CDR3 DNA sequence: TGTGCCAGCAGCTTACAGGGGAGCTACGAGCAGTACTTC. It codes for CASSLQGSYEQYF.

The chain carries TRBV4-3 and TRBJ2-7; no firm D call. Germline-derived CDR1 and CDR2 are LGHNA and YSLEER. The V end was cut by 0 bases, the J end by 7 bases, with 10 bases between. The CDR3 runs 13 residues. The CDR3 loop is CASSQDTFREQYF. CDR3 coding DNA: TGCGCCAGCAGCCAAGATACGTTCCGGGAGCAGTACTTC.